The present T cell receptor beta chain was sequenced within a study of T-cell memory formation after mild COVID-19. Study-wide context: TCR clusters were largely donor specific.

MiXCR was run by TCRdb on the 5' RACE reads, yielding one entry per CDR3 protein. The sample contains 500,000 to 650,000 distinct CDR3 sequences, roughly 20% of which appear only once. Unmatched junction bases numbered 9, after V lost 5 bases and J lost 3 bases. CDR1 and CDR2 (germline): SGHVS, FNYEAQ. The CDR3 sequence is 16 residues long. This clonotype has just a few counts. The sample taken for sequencing was PBMCs or a T cell subset sorted from them (not recorded which). The source of this sequence is an adult woman who had mild COVID-19 (a few samples of this study predate the infection). Cell type and time point are not known. The chain employs TRBV7-6 and TRBJ2-2; 7 bases fit TRBD1. The CDR3 loop is CASSRAAGGYTGELFF. DNA of the CDR3: TGTGCCAGCAGCCGAGCCGCAGGGGGATACACCGGGGAGCTGTTTTTT.